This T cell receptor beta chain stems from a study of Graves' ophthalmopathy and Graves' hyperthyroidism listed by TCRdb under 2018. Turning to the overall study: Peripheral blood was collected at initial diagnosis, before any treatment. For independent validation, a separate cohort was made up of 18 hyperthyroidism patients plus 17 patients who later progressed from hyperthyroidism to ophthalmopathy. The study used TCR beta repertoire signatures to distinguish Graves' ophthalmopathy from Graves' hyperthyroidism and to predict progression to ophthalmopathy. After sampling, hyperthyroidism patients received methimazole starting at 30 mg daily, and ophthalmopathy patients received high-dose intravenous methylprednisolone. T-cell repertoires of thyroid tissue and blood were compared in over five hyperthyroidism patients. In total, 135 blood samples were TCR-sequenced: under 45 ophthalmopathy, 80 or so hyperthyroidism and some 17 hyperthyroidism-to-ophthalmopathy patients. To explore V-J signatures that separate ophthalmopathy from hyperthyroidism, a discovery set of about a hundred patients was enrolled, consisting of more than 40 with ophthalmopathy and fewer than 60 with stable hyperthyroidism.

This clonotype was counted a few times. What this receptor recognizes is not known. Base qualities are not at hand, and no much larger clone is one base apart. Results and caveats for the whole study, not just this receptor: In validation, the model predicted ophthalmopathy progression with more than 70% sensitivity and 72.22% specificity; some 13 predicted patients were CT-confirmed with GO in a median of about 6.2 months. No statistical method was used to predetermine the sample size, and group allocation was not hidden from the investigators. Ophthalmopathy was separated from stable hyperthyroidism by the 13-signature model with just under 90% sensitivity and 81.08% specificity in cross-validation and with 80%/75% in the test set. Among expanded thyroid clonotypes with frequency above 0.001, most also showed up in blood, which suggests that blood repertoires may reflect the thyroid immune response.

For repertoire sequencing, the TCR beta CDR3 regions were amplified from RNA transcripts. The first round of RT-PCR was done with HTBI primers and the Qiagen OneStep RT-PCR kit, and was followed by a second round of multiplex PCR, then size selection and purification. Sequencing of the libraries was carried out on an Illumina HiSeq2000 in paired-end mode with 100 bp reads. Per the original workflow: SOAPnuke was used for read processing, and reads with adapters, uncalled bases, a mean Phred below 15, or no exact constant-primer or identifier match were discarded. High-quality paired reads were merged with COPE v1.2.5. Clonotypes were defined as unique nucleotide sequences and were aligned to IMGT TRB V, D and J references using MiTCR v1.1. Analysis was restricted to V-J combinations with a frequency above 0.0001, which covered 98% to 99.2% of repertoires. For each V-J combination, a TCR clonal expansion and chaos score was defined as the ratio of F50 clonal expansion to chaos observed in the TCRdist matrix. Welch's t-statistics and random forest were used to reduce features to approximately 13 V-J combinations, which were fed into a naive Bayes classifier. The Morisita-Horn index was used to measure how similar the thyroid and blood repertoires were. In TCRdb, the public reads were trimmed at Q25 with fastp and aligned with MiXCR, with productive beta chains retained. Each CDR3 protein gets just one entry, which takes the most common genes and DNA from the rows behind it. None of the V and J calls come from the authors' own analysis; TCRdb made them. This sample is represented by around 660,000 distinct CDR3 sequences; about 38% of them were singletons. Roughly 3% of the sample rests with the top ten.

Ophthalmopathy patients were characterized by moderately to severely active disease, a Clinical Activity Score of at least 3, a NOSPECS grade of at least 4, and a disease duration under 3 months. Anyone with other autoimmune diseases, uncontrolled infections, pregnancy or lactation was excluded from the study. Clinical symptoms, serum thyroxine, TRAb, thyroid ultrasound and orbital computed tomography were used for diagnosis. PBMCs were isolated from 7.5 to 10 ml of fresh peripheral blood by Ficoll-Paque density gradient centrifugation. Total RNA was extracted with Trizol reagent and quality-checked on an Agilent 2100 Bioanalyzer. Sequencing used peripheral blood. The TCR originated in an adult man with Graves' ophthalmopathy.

In nucleotides, the sequence is TGTGCCAGTAGTATTCAGGGACAGGGATGGGGGCAGCCCCAGCATTTT. Its translation is CASSIQGQGWGQPQHF. The chain uses TRBV19 and TRBJ1-5, with 9 bases in between that match TRBD1. V and J are trimmed by 3 bases and 7 bases, and the gene matches miss 10 bases of the junction. CDR1 LNHDA and CDR2 SQIVND were looked up in the germline V gene (reference sequence). Inclusive of the bounding cysteine and phenylalanine, the CDR3 is 16 residues long. Only CDR3 DNA is held: 48 bases, read in frame from base 1.